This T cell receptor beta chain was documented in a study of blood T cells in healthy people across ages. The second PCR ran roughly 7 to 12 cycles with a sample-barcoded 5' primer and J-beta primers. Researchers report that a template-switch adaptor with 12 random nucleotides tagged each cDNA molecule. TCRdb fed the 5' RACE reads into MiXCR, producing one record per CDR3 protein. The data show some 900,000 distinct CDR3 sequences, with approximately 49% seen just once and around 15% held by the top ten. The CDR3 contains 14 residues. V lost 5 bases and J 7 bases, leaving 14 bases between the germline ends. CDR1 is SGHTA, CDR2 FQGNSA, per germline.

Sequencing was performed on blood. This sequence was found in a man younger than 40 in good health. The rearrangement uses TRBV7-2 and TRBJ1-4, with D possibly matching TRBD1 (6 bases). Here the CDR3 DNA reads TGTGCCAGCAGCCGGACAGCCCTGGGTGAAAAACTGTTTTTT. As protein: CASSRTALGEKLFF. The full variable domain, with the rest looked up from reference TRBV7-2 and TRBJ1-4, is GAGVSQSPSNKVTEKGKDVELRCDPISGHTALYWYRQSLGQGLEFLIYFQGNSAPDKSGLPSDRFSAERTGGSVSTLTIQRTQQEDSAVYLCASSRTALGEKLFFGSGTQLSVL.